This is a list of T cell receptor beta chains from one sample in a study of shared clonotypes between healthy human individuals. Here immunoSEQ multiplex PCR was the method, and the copy in TCRdb shows in-frame clones only, minus some. Of about 580,000 clones listed, roughly 98% were seen once; the top ten hold approximately 0.3%. The source material was naive CD8+ T cells sorted from blood. The receptors were sampled from a man under 40 in good health. Each CDR3 is given without its conserved first and last residue. Only some rows state a clone size, as once, few, many or a class for expanded clones.

TRBV11-2,.,TRBJ2-5,ASSSLANQETQY
TRBV9,.,TRBJ1-1,ASSSPQGGDNSPEAF
TRBV11-2,.,TRBJ2-7,ASSLALALYEQY
TRBV5-1,.,TRBJ2-1,ASSLGFEQYNEQF
TRBV6-5,.,TRBJ1-4,ASRGGEKLF
TRBV11-1,.,TRBJ2-5,ASSTWTSGSQETQY
TRBV6-6,.,TRBJ2-1,ASSDLGPNEQF
TRBV6-5,.,TRBJ2-1,ASSYRWDNEQF
TRBV7-2,.,TRBJ2-3,ASSRYRGTSTDTQY
TRBV9,.,TRBJ1-4,ASSAATNEKLF
TRBV7-9,.,TRBJ2-1,ASSLAGHPINEQF
TRBV19,.,TRBJ1-5,ASSEDGNQPQH
TRBV5-1,.,TRBJ1-1,ASSLKWGTEAF
TRBV7-2,.,TRBJ2-4,ASSLEEY
TRBV11-2,.,TRBJ1-5,ASSLAQIGQPQH
TRBV25-1,.,TRBJ2-6,ASSDDTFSGANVLT
TRBV13,.,TRBJ2-1,ASSHVNNEQF
TRBV9,.,TRBJ2-3,ASSGGQGGSDTQY
TRBV7-9,.,TRBJ1-5,ASSLFGSNQPQH
TRBV20-1,once,TRBJ2-1,SATKDNEQF
TRBV13,.,TRBJ2-5,ASSPDLQETQY
TRBV7-6,.,TRBJ1-4,ASSEMVGGPTNEKLF
TRBV7-9,.,TRBJ1-1,ASSLQGWNTEAF
TRBV7-9,.,TRBJ2-7,ASSESGRDEQY
TRBV6-4,.,TRBJ2-1,ASSPGLALTSYNEQF
TRBV11-2,once,TRBJ2-1,ASSPFPSGRSNEQF
TRBV14,.,TRBJ1-2,ASSQDPLGLHYGYT
TRBV4-1,.,TRBJ2-2,ASSQKGGLLTNTGELF
TRBV4-3,.,TRBJ1-1,ASSQDSGGTEAF
TRBV7-8,.,TRBJ1-4,ASSLRGVEKLF
TRBV11-2,.,TRBJ2-7,ASSLRLLREQY
TRBV18,.,TRBJ2-7,ASSPDRPEQY
TRBV7-2,.,TRBJ1-1,ASSPDRIMNTEAF
TRBV5-1,.,TRBJ2-2,ASNDGTGKDAGELF
TRBV5-1,.,TRBJ2-7,ASSNPSGGIPYEQY
TRBV18,.,TRBJ2-7,ASSPRSRSSYEQY
TRBV7-8,once,TRBJ2-1,ASSIGLHGEQF
TRBV10-3,.,TRBJ1-5,AISESGQSNQPQH
TRBV5-1,.,TRBJ2-7,ASSSRASSYEQY
TRBV7-6,.,TRBJ2-7,ASSLARGSEQY
TRBV15,.,TRBJ1-1,ATSITGGLAEAF
TRBV7-9,.,TRBJ2-2,ASSTRDSPNTGELF
TRBV11-3,.,TRBJ2-1,ASSSRASGSSYNEQF
TRBV9,.,TRBJ1-1,ASSVNTGEPTNTEAF
TRBV10-3,.,TRBJ2-5,AISDSHGQSETQY
TRBV27,.,TRBJ1-1,ASSSNTRGRTEAF
TRBV9,.,TRBJ2-2,ASSVEGSTFVAGELF
TRBV4-1,.,TRBJ2-3,ASSQVGRGRDTQY
TRBV29-1,.,TRBJ1-3,SVFWASGNTIY
TRBV4-3,.,TRBJ2-7,ASSQGLAETYEQY
TRBV7-9,.,TRBJ2-3,ASSPPVTEADTQY
TRBV4-3,.,TRBJ2-7,ASSPGTRGDEQY
TRBV27,.,TRBJ2-7,ASSLWGREQY